The 16 T cell receptor beta chains below come from one sample, sequenced in a study of T cell responses to AZD1222 COVID-19 vaccine (dated by TCRdb to the early 2020s). Library generation was performed with the immunoSEQ multiplex PCR assay. TCRdb took this table from immuneACCESS and kept in-frame rearrangements with V and J called. Such tables lack part of the clones; where checked against another copy, unresolved V genes explain under half of the gap, and the rest is unexplained. Present in this sample are 100,000 to 150,000 clones, 80% to 95% of which were seen just once. The top ten clones comprise less than 2% of the sample. Read against the paper, the sample's time point label means: about 28 days (+/-7) after the second vaccine dose. The source was peripheral blood, collected 28 days after the second AZD1222 dose. The receptors derive from an adult who received the AZD1222 COVID-19 vaccine.

The gene calls are TRBV14 and TRBJ1-1; maybe TRBD1 (6 bases). Germline V lookup: CDR1 SGHDN, CDR2 FVKESK. The CDR3 is made up of 16 amino acids. Trimming left V 0 bases short and J 6 bases short, with 17 bases between. The CDR3 here is CASSQDLSRGKSEAFF. The CDR3 region has the DNA TGTGCCAGCAGCCAAGATCTTTCGAGGGGGAAATCTGAAGCTTTCTTT.

The chain couples TRBV9 to TRBJ1-5; no definite D call. Germline CDR1 is SGDLS and CDR2 is YYNGEE. Between the trimmed V and J ends, which lost 4 bases and 0 bases, there was a span of 20 bases. There are 18 residues in the CDR3. This CDR3 reads CASSPRERRKYSNQPQHF. CDR3 coding DNA: TGTGCCAGCAGCCCTCGGGAGCGAAGGAAGTATAGCAATCAGCCCCAGCATTTT.

The rearrangement uses TRBV6-1 and TRBJ1-2; D gene uncertain. This CDR3 contains 15 residues. Looked up from germline, CDR1 is MNHNS and CDR2 is SASEGT. V lost 1 base to trimming and J lost 4 bases, with 13 bases between them. Here the CDR3 reads CASSEVSGGPYGYTF. The CDR3 DNA reads as TGTGCCAGCAGTGAAGTTTCAGGAGGTCCCTATGGCTACACCTTC.

This chain connects TRBV30 to TRBJ1-3; weak D call: TRBD1 (5 bases). The V gene's germline CDR1 is GTSNPN and CDR2 SVGIG (reference sequence). With 4 bases removed from V and 0 bases from J, the gap between germline ends came to 7 bases. This CDR3 region has 13 residues. CDR3: CAWTGFSGNTIYF. CDR3 nucleotide sequence: TGTGCCTGGACAGGGTTCTCTGGAAACACCATATATTTT.

V usage is TRBV6-1 and J usage is TRBJ2-7, with TRBD1 matching over 8 bases. Unmatched junction bases numbered 4, after V lost 6 bases and J lost 6 bases. Germline V gene lookup returns CDR1 MNHNS and CDR2 SASEGT. This CDR3 region has 12 residues. The CDR3 region is CASSKGQGEQYF. CDR3 sequence (DNA): TGTGCCAGCAGCAAAGGACAGGGCGAGCAGTACTTC.

The V and J genes are TRBV6-1 and TRBJ2-5, with 12 bases lining up with TRBD2. The V and J ends lost 2 bases and 4 bases, in that order; junction bases with no gene match: 17. Germline V CDR1 and CDR2: MNHNS, SASEGT. This CDR3 has 20 amino acids. The CDR3, as DNA: TGTGCCAGCAGTGAATTCAAGGGGCTAGCGGGAGGGAGGACGGGAGAGACCCAGTACTTC. Protein sequence: CASSEFKGLAGGRTGETQYF.

This chain joins TRBV5-1 and TRBJ2-7; TRBD2 matches at 13 bases. V lost 0 bases to trimming and J lost 12 bases; unmatched junction nucleotides: 9. CDR1 and CDR2 (germline): SGHRS, YFSETQ. The CDR3 extends over 15 amino acids. The CDR3, as DNA: TGCGCCAGCAGCTTGGCCGGGACTAGCGGGGTAGGATGGTACTTC. This encodes CASSLAGTSGVGWYF. The complete variable domain, with remaining parts taken from reference TRBV5-1 and TRBJ2-7, reads KAGVTQTPRYLIKTRGQQVTLSCSPISGHRSVSWYQQTPGQGLQFLFEYFSETQRNKGNFPGRFSGRQFSNSRSEMNVSTLELGDSALYLCASSLAGTSGVGWYFGPGTRLTVT.

J is TRBJ1-5 and V is TRBV3-1 (or the pseudogene TRBV3-2); D is uncertain. The CDR3 length is 14 residues. V lost 1 base to trimming and J lost 1 base, with 5 bases between them. Germline V gene sequence: CDR1 LGHDT, CDR2 YNNKEL (reference sequence). The CDR3 loop reads CASSQGWSNQPQHF. The DNA of the CDR3 is TGTGCCAGCAGCCAAGGTTGGAGCAATCAGCCCCAGCATTTT.

The CDR3 protein is CSASGGPSEQFF. In nucleotides, the CDR3 is TGCAGTGCTAGTGGGGGACCCAGTGAGCAGTTCTTC. The V gene is TRBV20-1, the J gene TRBJ2-1; perhaps D is TRBD1 or TRBD2 (5 bases each). The CDR3 contains 12 residues. V lost 3 bases, J lost 9 bases, and 12 bases lay in between. Germline-derived CDR1 and CDR2 are DFQATT and SNEGSKA (reference sequence).

The rearrangement uses TRBV9 and TRBJ1-2; D is uncertain. The V end lost 3 bases, the J end lost 2 bases, and 14 bases lay between the germline ends. The CDR3 totals 15 residues. Germline V gives CDR1 SGDLS, CDR2 YYNGEE. The CDR3 sequence: CASSGGPNRNYGYTF. DNA for the CDR3: TGTGCCAGCAGCGGTGGCCCCAACAGAAACTATGGCTACACCTTC. The full variable domain, in which reference TRBV9 and TRBJ1-2 provide the parts outside the CDR3, is DSGVTQTPKHLITATGQRVTLRCSPRSGDLSVYWYQQSLDQGLQFLIQYYNGEERAKGNILERFSAQQFPDLHSELNLSSLELGDSALYFCASSGGPNRNYGYTFGSGTRLTVV.

The chain recombines TRBV5-6 with TRBJ1-2, with D perhaps TRBD1 (5 bases). The CDR3 has 14 residues. Deletions cut 8 bases from V and 6 bases from J, with 20 bases between. Per germline, CDR1 SGHDT and CDR2 YYEEEE. The CDR3 DNA reads TGTGCCAGAGGACAAGCGGGGGAACGGGATGGCTACACCTTC. Its protein is CARGQAGERDGYTF. The variable domain in full, completed from reference TRBV5-6 and TRBJ1-2, reads DAGVTQSPTHLIKTRGQQVTLRCSPKSGHDTVSWYQQALGQGPQFIFQYYEEEERQRGNFPDRFSGHQFPNYSSELNVNALLLGDSALYLCARGQAGERDGYTFGSGTRLTVV.

V gene TRBV10-3 combines with J gene TRBJ2-3; possible D gene TRBD2, 6 bases. V was shortened by 1 base and J by 3 bases, with 17 bases between the two germline ends. Germline lookup yields CDR1 ENHRY and CDR2 SYGVKD. The CDR3 has 17 residues. Here the CDR3 reads CAISEWGEGSRTDTQYF. The CDR3 bases are TGTGCCATCAGTGAGTGGGGGGAAGGGTCCAGGACAGATACGCAGTATTTT.

This rearrangement joins TRBV3-1 (or the pseudogene TRBV3-2) to TRBJ1-1; the match to TRBD1 covers 7 bases. The CDR3 has 14 residues. Germline-derived CDR1 and CDR2 are LGHDT and YNNKEL (reference sequence). V lost 4 bases and J lost 6; bases outside the gene matches: 8. CDR3 sequence reads: CASSLPGQDAEAFF. The CDR3 DNA is TGTGCCAGCAGCCTCCCCGGACAGGACGCTGAAGCTTTCTTT.

As regards this clone: One end of the junction does not line up with germline, which may come from a read error. The chain couples TRBV7-7 to TRBJ2-3; 7 bases match TRBD2. This CDR3 contains 16 residues. Germline V gene data show CDR1 as SSHAT and CDR2 as FNYEAQ (reference sequence). The CDR3 region has the DNA TGTGCTAGCAGCTTATTAGGGCTAGCGGGCACAGATACGCAGTATTTT. This translates into CASSLLGLAGTDTQYF. Drawing the rest from reference TRBV7-7 and TRBJ2-3, the complete variable domain is GAGVSQSPRYKVTKRGQDVTLRCDPISSHATLYWYQQALGQGPEFLTYFNYEAQPDKSGLPSDRFSAERPEGSISTLTIQRTEQRDSAMYRCASSLLGLAGTDTQYFGPGTRLTVL.

The chain carries TRBV15 and TRBJ1-1; D not resolved. The CDR3 extends over 18 amino acids. The germline V gene encodes CDR1 LNHNV and CDR2 YYDKDF (reference sequence). V dropped 0 bases and J dropped 4 bases, with 21 bases sitting between them. The CDR3 reads CATSRDPPRPAAGTEAFF. For the CDR3, the DNA is TGTGCCACCAGCAGAGACCCCCCCCGCCCAGCTGCGGGCACTGAAGCTTTCTTT.

The chain is built from TRBV5-1 and TRBJ1-1, with D possibly being TRBD1 (6 bases). Germline V gene lookup returns CDR1 SGHRS and CDR2 YFSETQ. Between the trimmed V and J ends, which lost 3 bases and 5 bases, there was a span of 17 bases. CDR3 length: 15 amino acids. The CDR3 spells CASSWGAIQGTEAFF. The CDR3 coding sequence is TGCGCCAGCAGCTGGGGGGCTATACAGGGAACTGAAGCTTTCTTT. The full variable domain, with the rest looked up from reference TRBV5-1 and TRBJ1-1, is KAGVTQTPRYLIKTRGQQVTLSCSPISGHRSVSWYQQTPGQGLQFLFEYFSETQRNKGNFPGRFSGRQFSNSRSEMNVSTLELGDSALYLCASSWGAIQGTEAFFGQGTRLTVV.